Shown below are 18 T cell receptor beta chains from a single sample sequenced in a study. TCRdb itself ran the 5' RACE reads through MiXCR, one entry per CDR3 protein. The sample carries about 23,000 distinct CDR3 sequences, about 31% recorded once. Sequencing used tumor-infiltrating naive CD4+ T cells sorted from the breast tumor. Subset of the sample: naive CD4+ T cells, CD4+CD45RA+CD25-. The source is a female donor with breast cancer.

This sequence joins TRBV6-1 and TRBJ2-1; 9 bases align to TRBD2. The ends lost 7 bases at V and 6 bases at J; junction bases unmatched: 10. This CDR3 region has 15 residues. Germline V CDR1 and CDR2: MNHNS, SASEGT. CDR3 DNA sequence: TGTGCCAGCACTGCGGGAGGGCCTCGGGGCAATGAGCAGTTCTTC. This codes for CASTAGGPRGNEQFF.

The V call is TRBV4-1, the J call TRBJ2-7, with 7 bases fitting TRBD2. The CDR3 length is 15 residues. V was clipped by 1 base and J by 6 bases; unmatched bases: 9. Per the germline V gene, CDR1 is MGHRA and CDR2 is YSYEKL. CDR3 bases: TGCGCCAGCAGCCAAGTAGTTGCGGGAGCAGGCGAGCAGTACTTC. This gives the protein CASSQVVAGAGEQYF.

This clonotype was seen a few times. The chain combines TRBV20-1 with TRBJ2-7; 8 bases align to TRBD1. The CDR3 spans 12 residues. From germline, CDR1 is DFQATT and CDR2 SNEGSKA (reference sequence). V was pared by 6 bases and J by 2 bases, with 3 bases of the junction left unmatched. The CDR3 DNA reads TGCAGTGCGAGGACAGGGCCCTACGAGCAGTACTTC. Protein: CSARTGPYEQYF.

The sample holds many counts of this clonotype. This sequence joins TRBV5-1 and TRBJ2-3, with 9 bases lining up with TRBD1. CDR3 length equals 17 residues. Germline assignment: CDR1 SGHRS and CDR2 YFSETQ. Losses at the gene ends were 0 bases for V and 6 bases for J; bases not matched to a gene: 11. The CDR3 DNA reads TGCGCCAGCAGCTTGGTGAGAGTGGGACAGGGTCTGGATACGCAGTATTTT. Translated: CASSLVRVGQGLDTQYF.

This chain connects TRBV28 to TRBJ1-1; 9 bases map to TRBD1. CDR3 size: 15 residues. V lost 8 bases, J lost 4 bases, and 11 bases stayed unmatched. From germline, CDR1 is MDHEN and CDR2 SYDVKM. CDR3 DNA: TGTGCCAGCTTTTCCCAGACAGGGGGTGGCACTGAAGCTTTCTTT. It is translated as CASFSQTGGGTEAFF.

This clonotype is categorized as medium-sized. The V and J genes are TRBV9 and TRBJ1-2; no clear D gene. The CDR3 has 13 amino acids. V lost 0 bases and J 3 bases, leaving 6 bases between the germline ends. Germline V CDR1 and CDR2: SGDLS, YYNGEE. The CDR3 DNA follows: TGTGCCAGCAGCGTAGAGGAGGACTATGGCTACACCTTC. As protein: CASSVEEDYGYTF. The entire variable domain, with the rest obtained from reference TRBV9 and TRBJ1-2, is as follows: DSGVTQTPKHLITATGQRVTLRCSPRSGDLSVYWYQQSLDQGLQFLIQYYNGEERAKGNILERFSAQQFPDLHSELNLSSLELGDSALYFCASSVEEDYGYTFGSGTRLTVV.

This clonotype is categorized as medium-sized. The rearrangement joins TRBV29-1 to TRBJ2-5; a possible D gene is TRBD1 (5 bases). The CDR3 consists of 12 residues. Germline CDR1 is SQVTM and CDR2 is ANQGSEA. Trimming took off 7 bases at V and 3 bases at J, with 12 bases between the two ends. As DNA, the CDR3 is TGCAGCGGAAGGGGTTTTAAAGAGACCCAGTACTTC. It yields the protein CSGRGFKETQYF.

In this sample, this clonotype turned up a few times. For the CDR3, the DNA is TGTGCCAGCAGCTTAGCGCCCCAGATACGGAACACTGAAGCTTTCTTT. Its translation: CASSLAPQIRNTEAFF. The J gene is TRBJ1-1, the V gene TRBV11-2, with no clear D. The germline CDR1 and CDR2 sequences are SGHAT and FQNNGV. The CDR3 runs to 16 residues. V was cut by 1 base and J by 1 base, with 13 bases left in between.

J is TRBJ2-3 and V is TRBV29-1, with D tentatively TRBD2 (5 bases). The CDR3 sequence is 13 residues long. Germline V gene lookup returns CDR1 SQVTM and CDR2 ANQGSEA. V lost 4 bases and J lost 4, with 12 bases in between. CDR3 coding DNA: TGCAGCGTTGGGGTGGGTAGCGCAGATACGCAGTATTTT. Amino acids: CSVGVGSADTQYF.

Many counts were recorded for this clonotype. The chain joins TRBV5-1 to TRBJ2-5; perhaps TRBD1 as D (6 bases). There are 14 residues in the CDR3. Trimming stripped 0 bases from V and 1 base from J, with 7 bases between. Germline CDR1 and CDR2: SGHRS and YFSETQ. CDR3 in amino acids: CASSLEDSQETQYF. The CDR3 DNA reads TGCGCCAGCAGCTTGGAGGACAGCCAAGAGACCCAGTACTTC.

This clonotype was picked up a small number of times. The chain is built from TRBV5-1 and TRBJ2-2, with 14 bases that match TRBD2. The trim removed 10 bases at V and 1 base at J, leaving 6 bases unmatched. The CDR3 runs to 16 residues. The V gene's germline CDR1 is SGHRS and CDR2 YFSETQ. The CDR3 DNA sequence: TGCGCCTCCTCAGGACTAGCGGGAGGGAACACCGGGGAGCTGTTTTTT. Its protein product is CASSGLAGGNTGELFF.

This clonotype was counted ten times or more. The rearrangement joins TRBV10-2 to TRBJ2-1; 8 nucleotides line up with TRBD2. This CDR3 has 14 residues. J lost 7 bases, V lost 5 bases, and 7 bases had no gene match. Germline V CDR1 and CDR2: WSHSY, SAAADI. The CDR3 here is CASSKSGGFNEQFF. Here the CDR3 DNA reads TGCGCCAGCAGTAAGAGCGGGGGCTTTAATGAGCAGTTCTTC.

This clonotype was seen repeatedly, ten times or more. The chain combines TRBV2 with TRBJ2-5, with no clear D. Trimming removed 4 bases at V and 4 bases at J, with 13 bases between. The CDR3 is made up of 14 amino acids. The germline CDR1 and CDR2 sequences are SNHLY and FYNNEI. CDR3: CASSGNAGGETQYF. In nucleotides, the CDR3 is TGTGCCAGCAGTGGAAACGCCGGCGGAGAGACCCAGTACTTC.

The chain combines TRBV29-1 with TRBJ2-3; no firm D call. The CDR3 is 14 amino acids. Germline V gene sequence: CDR1 SQVTM, CDR2 ANQGSEA. The V and J ends lost 4 bases and 0 bases respectively, with 11 bases between them. CDR3 sequence reads: CSVVSTPSTDTQYF. The CDR3 DNA sequence: TGCAGCGTTGTGAGTACACCTAGCACAGATACGCAGTATTTT.

The gene calls are TRBV20-1 and TRBJ2-1; 8 positions match TRBD2. Germline V gene lookup returns CDR1 DFQATT and CDR2 SNEGSKA (reference sequence). The CDR3 has 15 amino acids. V shed 1 base, J shed 7 bases, and the junction held 9 bases outside the gene matches. CDR3 loop: CSARGPAGVRNEQFF. For the CDR3, the DNA is TGCAGTGCTAGAGGTCCAGCGGGAGTAAGGAATGAGCAGTTCTTC.

The chain couples TRBV20-1 to TRBJ2-1; 7 bases map to TRBD2. The CDR3 runs 15 residues. V shed 5 bases and J 2 bases; nucleotides not matched to a gene: 9. The germline gives CDR1 DFQATT, CDR2 SNEGSKA (reference sequence). The CDR3 loop is CSAPLPSGAYNEQFF. In DNA, the CDR3 is TGCAGTGCTCCCCTTCCTAGCGGAGCCTACAATGAGCAGTTCTTC.

The chain has TRBV5-1 and TRBJ2-1; D gene unclear. The CDR3 extends over 14 amino acids. Trimming pared 0 bases from V and 12 bases from J, leaving 16 bases between. CDR1 SGHRS and CDR2 YFSETQ come from the germline V gene. CDR3 in amino acids: CASSLEVSTDTQFF. CDR3 bases: TGCGCCAGCAGCTTGGAGGTTAGCACAGATACGCAGTTCTTC.

By share of the sample, this clonotype is medium-sized (0.01 to 0.1%). The rearrangement joins TRBV27 to TRBJ1-1, with TRBD1 as a possible D gene (5 bases). Trimming shortened V by 3 bases and J by 4 bases, and 9 bases separated the two germline ends. CDR1 is MNHEY and CDR2 is SMNVEV in the germline V gene (reference sequence). The length of the CDR3 is 13 residues. The CDR3 nucleotides read TGTGCCAGCAGTTTTGGGGGGAGCACTGAAGCTTTCTTT. As protein: CASSFGGSTEAFF.